These 3 T cell receptor beta chains were all obtained from the same sample, sequenced in a study of shared clonotypes between healthy human individuals. Naive CD8 cells lacked CD45RO, underwent positive selection for CCR7 and left out terminally differentiated effector memory CD45RA+ cells. Clones were read by immunoSEQ multiplex PCR, and TCRdb kept only the in-frame ones, dropping some. The top ten clones hold 0.85% to 1.2% of a sample with millions of clones, approximately 95% of them seen once. Sequencing was carried out using naive CD8+ T cells sorted from blood. Source of these receptors: a man younger than 35 in good health.

J is TRBJ2-7 and V is TRBV14; D is possibly TRBD1 (6 bases). CDR1 SGHDN and CDR2 FVKESK come from the germline V gene. The CDR3 runs to 16 residues. Trimming removed 6 bases at V and 4 bases at J, with 22 bases between. CDR3 coding DNA: TGTGCCAGCAGTCAGGTCAATGGACAGCTGCTTTACGAGCAGTACTTC. Its translation: CASSQVNGQLLYEQYF.

The V call is TRBV6-1, the J call TRBJ1-1; D gene uncertain. Germline V gene sequence: CDR1 MNHNS, CDR2 SASEGT. With 0 bases removed from V and 4 bases from J, the gap between germline ends came to 6 bases. This CDR3 comprises 13 residues. The CDR3 coding sequence is TGTGCCAGCAGTGAAGCGTACGGCACTGAAGCTTTCTTT. This sequence encodes CASSEAYGTEAFF.

The chain uses TRBV6-5 and TRBJ2-1, with TRBD1 as a possible D gene (6 bases). Germline V CDR1 and CDR2: MNHEY, SVGAGI. V was pared by 5 bases and J by 5 bases, with 13 bases between. This CDR3 has 14 amino acids. CDR3 residues: CASSPMTGDNEQFF. The CDR3 DNA follows: TGTGCCAGCAGTCCCATGACAGGAGACAATGAGCAGTTCTTC.